The clone carrying this T cell receptor beta chain was detected many times. The data derive from a study of T cells in Graves' hyperthyroidism and ophthalmopathy. The CDR3 consists of 16 residues. The germline CDR1 and CDR2 sequences are SGHTA and FQGTGA. The V gene lost 5 bases and the J gene lost 1 base, with 16 bases spanning the gap. RNA transcripts gave rise to amplified TCR beta CDR3 regions. HTBI primers were used for first-round RT-PCR of the TCR CDR3. TCRdb re-called the multiplex PCR reads with MiXCR, one entry per CDR3 protein. The repertoire holds 250,000 or so distinct CDR3 sequences, with over 12% as singletons.

Sequencing was performed on blood. This chain uses TRBV7-3 with TRBJ2-3; no reliable D call. This sequence was found in a woman in her 50s with Graves' hyperthyroidism that later progressed to Graves' ophthalmopathy. The DNA of the CDR3 is TGTGCCAGCAGCCCACAAGGATACTACGGCACAGATACGCAGTATTTT. It specifies CASSPQGYYGTDTQYF.